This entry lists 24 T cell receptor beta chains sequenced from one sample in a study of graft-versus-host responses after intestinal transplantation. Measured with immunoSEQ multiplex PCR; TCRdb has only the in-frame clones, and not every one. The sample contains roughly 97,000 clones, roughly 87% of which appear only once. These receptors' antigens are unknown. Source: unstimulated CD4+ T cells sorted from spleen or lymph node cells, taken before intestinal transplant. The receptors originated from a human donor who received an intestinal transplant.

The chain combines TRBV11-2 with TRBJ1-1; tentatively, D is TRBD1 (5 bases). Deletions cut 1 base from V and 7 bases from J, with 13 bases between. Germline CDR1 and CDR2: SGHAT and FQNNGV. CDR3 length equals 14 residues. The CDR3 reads CASSLGQGWGEAFF. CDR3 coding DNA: TGTGCCAGCAGCTTAGGTCAGGGATGGGGTGAAGCTTTCTTT.

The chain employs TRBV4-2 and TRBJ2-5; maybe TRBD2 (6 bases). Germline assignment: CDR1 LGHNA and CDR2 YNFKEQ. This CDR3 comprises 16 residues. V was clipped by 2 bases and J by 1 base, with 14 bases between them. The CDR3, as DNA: TGTGCCAGCAGCCAAAATACCGCGGGGATCCAAGAGACCCAGTACTTC. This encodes CASSQNTAGIQETQYF.

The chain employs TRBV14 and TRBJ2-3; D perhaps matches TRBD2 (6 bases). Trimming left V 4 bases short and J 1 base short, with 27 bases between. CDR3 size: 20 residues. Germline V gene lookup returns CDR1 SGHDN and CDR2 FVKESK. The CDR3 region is CASSPRQPLAYHWGTDTQYF. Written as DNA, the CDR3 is TGTGCCAGCAGCCCCCGCCAGCCCCTAGCGTATCATTGGGGCACAGATACGCAGTATTTT.

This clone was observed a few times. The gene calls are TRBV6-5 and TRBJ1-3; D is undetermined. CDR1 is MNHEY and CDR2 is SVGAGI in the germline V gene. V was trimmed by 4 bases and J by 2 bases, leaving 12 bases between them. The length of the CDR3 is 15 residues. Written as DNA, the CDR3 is TGTGCCAGCAGTTCCCCCCATGTAGCTGGAAACACCATATATTTT. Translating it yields CASSSPHVAGNTIYF.

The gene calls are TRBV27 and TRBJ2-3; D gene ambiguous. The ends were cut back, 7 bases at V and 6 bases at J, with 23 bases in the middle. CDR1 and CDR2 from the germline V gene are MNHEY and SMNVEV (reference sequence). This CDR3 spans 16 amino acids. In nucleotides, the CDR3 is TGTGCCAGCATCTTTACTTCGCAAGACCTGGGGGATACGCAGTATTTT. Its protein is CASIFTSQDLGDTQYF.

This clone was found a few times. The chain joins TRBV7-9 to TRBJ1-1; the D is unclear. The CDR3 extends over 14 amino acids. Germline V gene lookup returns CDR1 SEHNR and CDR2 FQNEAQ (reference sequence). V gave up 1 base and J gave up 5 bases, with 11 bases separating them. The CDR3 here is CASSLEMQRTEAFF. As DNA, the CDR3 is TGTGCCAGCAGCTTAGAGATGCAGAGAACTGAAGCTTTCTTT.

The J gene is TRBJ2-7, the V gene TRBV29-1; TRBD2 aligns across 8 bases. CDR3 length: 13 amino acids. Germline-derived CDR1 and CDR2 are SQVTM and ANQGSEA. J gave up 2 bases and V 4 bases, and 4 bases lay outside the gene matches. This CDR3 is CSVAPGGTYEQYF. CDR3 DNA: TGCAGCGTTGCCCCGGGGGGGACCTACGAGCAGTACTTC.

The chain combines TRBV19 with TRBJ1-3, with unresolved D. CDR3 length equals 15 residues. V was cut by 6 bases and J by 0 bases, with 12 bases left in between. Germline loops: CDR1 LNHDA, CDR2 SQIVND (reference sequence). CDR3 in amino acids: CASSTEGSSGNTIYF. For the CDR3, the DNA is TGTGCCAGTAGCACGGAAGGAAGCTCTGGAAACACCATATATTTT.

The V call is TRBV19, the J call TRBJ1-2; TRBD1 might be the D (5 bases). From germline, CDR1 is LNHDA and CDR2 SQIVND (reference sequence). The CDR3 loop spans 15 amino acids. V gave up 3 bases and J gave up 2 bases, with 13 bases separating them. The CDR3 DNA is TGTGCCAGTAGTATCCAAGGGGCCCAGAACTATGGCTACACCTTC. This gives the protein CASSIQGAQNYGYTF.

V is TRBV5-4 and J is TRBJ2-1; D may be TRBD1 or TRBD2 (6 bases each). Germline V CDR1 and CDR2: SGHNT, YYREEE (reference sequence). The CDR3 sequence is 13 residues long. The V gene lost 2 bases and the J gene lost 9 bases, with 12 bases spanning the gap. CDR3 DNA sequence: TGTGCCAGCAGCTTACAGGGTAGCGGTGAGCAGTTCTTC. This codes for CASSLQGSGEQFF.

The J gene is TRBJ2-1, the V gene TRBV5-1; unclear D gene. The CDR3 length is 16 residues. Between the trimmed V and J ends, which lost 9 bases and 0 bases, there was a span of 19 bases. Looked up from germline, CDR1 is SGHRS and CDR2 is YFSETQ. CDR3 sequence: CATTPGGRSSYNEQFF. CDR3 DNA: TGCGCCACAACGCCGGGCGGACGCAGCTCCTACAATGAGCAGTTCTTC. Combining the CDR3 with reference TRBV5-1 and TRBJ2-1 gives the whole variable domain KAGVTQTPRYLIKTRGQQVTLSCSPISGHRSVSWYQQTPGQGLQFLFEYFSETQRNKGNFPGRFSGRQFSNSRSEMNVSTLELGDSALYLCATTPGGRSSYNEQFFGPGTRLTVL.

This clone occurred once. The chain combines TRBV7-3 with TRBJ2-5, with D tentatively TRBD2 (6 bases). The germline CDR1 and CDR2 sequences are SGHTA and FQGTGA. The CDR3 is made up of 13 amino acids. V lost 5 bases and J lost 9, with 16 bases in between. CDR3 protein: CASSPLFGGPQYF. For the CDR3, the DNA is TGTGCCAGCAGCCCCCTGTTCGGAGGGCCCCAGTACTTC.

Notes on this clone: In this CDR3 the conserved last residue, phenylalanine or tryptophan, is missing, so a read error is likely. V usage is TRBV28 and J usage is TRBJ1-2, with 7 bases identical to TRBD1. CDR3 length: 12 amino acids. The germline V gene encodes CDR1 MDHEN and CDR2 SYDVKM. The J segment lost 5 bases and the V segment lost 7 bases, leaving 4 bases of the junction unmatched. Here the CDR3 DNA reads TGTGCCAGCAAAGACAGGGCGTATGGCTACACCCTC. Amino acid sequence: CASKDRAYGYTL.

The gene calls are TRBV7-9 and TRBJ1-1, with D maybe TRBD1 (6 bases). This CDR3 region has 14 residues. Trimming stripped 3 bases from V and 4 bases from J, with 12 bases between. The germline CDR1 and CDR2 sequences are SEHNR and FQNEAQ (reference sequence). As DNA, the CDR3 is TGTGCCAGCAGCTTGGGGGCTACGGTCACTGAAGCTTTCTTT. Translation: CASSLGATVTEAFF.

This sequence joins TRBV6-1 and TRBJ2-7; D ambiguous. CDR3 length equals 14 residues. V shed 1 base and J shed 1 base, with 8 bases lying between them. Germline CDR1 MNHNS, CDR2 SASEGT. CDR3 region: CASSEVRPSYEQYF. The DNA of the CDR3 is TGTGCCAGCAGTGAAGTGAGGCCTTCCTACGAGCAGTACTTC.

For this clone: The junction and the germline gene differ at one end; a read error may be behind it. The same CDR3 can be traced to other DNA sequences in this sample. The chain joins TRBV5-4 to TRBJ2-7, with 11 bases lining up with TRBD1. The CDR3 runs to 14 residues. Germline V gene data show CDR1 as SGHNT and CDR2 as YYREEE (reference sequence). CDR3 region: CASNKDRGRGEQYF. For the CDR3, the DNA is TGCGCCAGCAACAAGGACAGGGGGCGGGGGGAGCAGTACTTC.

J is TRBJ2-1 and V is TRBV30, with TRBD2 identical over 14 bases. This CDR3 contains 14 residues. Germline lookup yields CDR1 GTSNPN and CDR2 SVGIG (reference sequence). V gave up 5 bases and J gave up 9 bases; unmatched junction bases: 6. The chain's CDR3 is CAWGGLAGAAEQFF. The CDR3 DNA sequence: TGTGCCTGGGGGGGACTAGCGGGAGCGGCTGAGCAGTTCTTC.

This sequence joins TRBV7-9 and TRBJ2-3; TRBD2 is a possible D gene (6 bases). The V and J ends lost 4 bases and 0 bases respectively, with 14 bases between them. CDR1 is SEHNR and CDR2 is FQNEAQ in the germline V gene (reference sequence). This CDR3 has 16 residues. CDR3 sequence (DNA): TGTGCCAGCAGCTCGACTCGGGGGACTAGCACAGATACGCAGTATTTT. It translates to CASSSTRGTSTDTQYF.

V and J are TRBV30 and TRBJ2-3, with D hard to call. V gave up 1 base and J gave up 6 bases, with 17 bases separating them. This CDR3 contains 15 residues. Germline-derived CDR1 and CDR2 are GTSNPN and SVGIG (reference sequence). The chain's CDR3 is CAWSAPPIPSDTQYF. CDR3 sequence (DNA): TGTGCCTGGAGTGCCCCCCCGATACCATCCGATACGCAGTATTTT.

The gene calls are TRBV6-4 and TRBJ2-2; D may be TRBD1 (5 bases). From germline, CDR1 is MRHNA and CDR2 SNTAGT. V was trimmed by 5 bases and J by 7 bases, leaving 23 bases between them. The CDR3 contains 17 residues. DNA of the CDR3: TGTGCCAGCAGTACACAGGCGAACGGGCCTAGAGACGGGGAGCTGTTTTTT. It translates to CASSTQANGPRDGELFF.

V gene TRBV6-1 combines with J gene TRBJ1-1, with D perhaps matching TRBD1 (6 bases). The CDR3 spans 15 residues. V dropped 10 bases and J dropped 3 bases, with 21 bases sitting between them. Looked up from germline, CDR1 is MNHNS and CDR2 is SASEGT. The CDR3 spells CAIRTASHRDTEAFF. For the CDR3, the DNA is TGTGCCATCCGGACAGCTTCCCACAGGGACACTGAAGCTTTCTTT.

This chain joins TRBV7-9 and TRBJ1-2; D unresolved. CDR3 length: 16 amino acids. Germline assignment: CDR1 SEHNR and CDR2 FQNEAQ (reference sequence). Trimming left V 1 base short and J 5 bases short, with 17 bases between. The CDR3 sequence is CASSLGYRRGLYGYTF. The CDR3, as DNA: TGTGCCAGCAGCTTAGGATACCGAAGAGGGCTATATGGCTACACCTTC.

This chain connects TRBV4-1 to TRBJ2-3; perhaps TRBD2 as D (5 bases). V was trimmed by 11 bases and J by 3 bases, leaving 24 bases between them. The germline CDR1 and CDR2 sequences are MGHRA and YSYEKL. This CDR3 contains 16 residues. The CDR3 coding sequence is TGCGCCTGGTGGTCCGGTACAGTTAGCGAAACAGATACGCAGTATTTT. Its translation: CAWWSGTVSETDTQYF.

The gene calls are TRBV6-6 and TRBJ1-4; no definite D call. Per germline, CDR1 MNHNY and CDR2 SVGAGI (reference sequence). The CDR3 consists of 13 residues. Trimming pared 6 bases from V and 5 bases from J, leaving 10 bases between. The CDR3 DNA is TGTGCCAGCAGATACGAATCCAATGAAAAACTGTTTTTT. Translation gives CASRYESNEKLFF.